The clone carrying this TCR beta chain was found many times. The antigen is unknown. The data stem from a study of response to subunit inactivated influenza vaccine. Whole-study findings and limits: Few additional T cells are recruited per seasonal influenza vaccination, authors suggested.

TCRdb called the RT-PCR reads again in MiXCR, with one record for every CDR3 protein. The table shows approximately 700,000 distinct CDR3 sequences, with over 11% occurring only once. This receptor was identified in a man aged 50 to 60 who received an inactivated influenza vaccine. The input for sequencing was PBMCs from blood, taken roughly 2 weeks before vaccination.

CDR3 nucleotides: TGTGCCATCACGGCTAGCAACAATGAGCAGTTCTTC. Encoded protein: CAITASNNEQFF. V and J are TRBV10-3 and TRBJ2-1; TRBD2 is a possible D gene (5 bases). Germline CDR1 is ENHRY and CDR2 is SYGVKD. The CDR3 has 12 amino acids. Trimming removed 7 bases at V and 5 bases at J, with 9 bases between.